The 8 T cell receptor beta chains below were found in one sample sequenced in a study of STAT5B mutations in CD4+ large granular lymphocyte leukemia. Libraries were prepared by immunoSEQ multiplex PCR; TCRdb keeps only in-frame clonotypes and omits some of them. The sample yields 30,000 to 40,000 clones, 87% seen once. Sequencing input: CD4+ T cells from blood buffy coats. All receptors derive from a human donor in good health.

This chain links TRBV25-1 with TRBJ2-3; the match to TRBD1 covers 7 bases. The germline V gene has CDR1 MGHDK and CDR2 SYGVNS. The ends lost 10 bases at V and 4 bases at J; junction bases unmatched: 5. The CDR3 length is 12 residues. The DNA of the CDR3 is TGTGCCACCACAGGGGTTCCAGATACGCAGTATTTT. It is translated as CATTGVPDTQYF.

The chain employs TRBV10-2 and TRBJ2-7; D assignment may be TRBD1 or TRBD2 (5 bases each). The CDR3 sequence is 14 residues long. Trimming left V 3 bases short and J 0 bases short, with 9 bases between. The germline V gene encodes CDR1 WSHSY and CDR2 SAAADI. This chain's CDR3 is CASSDPGRSYEQYF. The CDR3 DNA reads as TGCGCCAGCAGTGATCCGGGGCGCTCCTACGAGCAGTACTTC.

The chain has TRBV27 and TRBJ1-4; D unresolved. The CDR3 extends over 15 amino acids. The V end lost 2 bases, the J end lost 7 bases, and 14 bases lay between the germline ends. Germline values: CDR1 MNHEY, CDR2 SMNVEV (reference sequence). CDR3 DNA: TGTGCCAGCAGTTTACGCCACCCAGTGAGTGAAAAACTGTTTTTT. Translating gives CASSLRHPVSEKLFF.

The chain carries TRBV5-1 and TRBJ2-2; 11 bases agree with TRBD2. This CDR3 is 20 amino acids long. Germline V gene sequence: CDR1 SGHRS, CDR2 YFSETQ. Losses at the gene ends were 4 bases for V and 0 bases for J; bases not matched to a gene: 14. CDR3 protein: CASSRGILAGVRANTGELFF. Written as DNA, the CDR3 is TGCGCCAGCAGCCGTGGTATACTAGCGGGAGTTAGGGCGAACACCGGGGAGCTGTTTTTT.

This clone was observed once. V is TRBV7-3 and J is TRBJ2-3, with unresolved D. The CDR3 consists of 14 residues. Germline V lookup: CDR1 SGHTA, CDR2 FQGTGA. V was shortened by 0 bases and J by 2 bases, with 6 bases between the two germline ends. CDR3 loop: CASSLTANTDTQYF. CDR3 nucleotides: TGTGCCAGCAGCTTAACGGCGAACACAGATACGCAGTATTTT. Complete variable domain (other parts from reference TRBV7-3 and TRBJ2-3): GAGVSQTPSNKVTEKGKYVELRCDPISGHTALYWYRQSLGQGPEFLIYFQGTGAADDSGLPNDRFFAVRPEGSVSTLKIQRTERGDSAVYLCASSLTANTDTQYFGPGTRLTVL.

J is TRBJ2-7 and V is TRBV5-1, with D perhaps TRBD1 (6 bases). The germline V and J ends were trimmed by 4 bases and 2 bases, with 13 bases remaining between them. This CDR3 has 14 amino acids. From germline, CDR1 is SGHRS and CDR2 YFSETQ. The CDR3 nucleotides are TGCGCCAGCAGCACCGGGACACACACCTACGAGCAGTACTTC. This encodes CASSTGTHTYEQYF.

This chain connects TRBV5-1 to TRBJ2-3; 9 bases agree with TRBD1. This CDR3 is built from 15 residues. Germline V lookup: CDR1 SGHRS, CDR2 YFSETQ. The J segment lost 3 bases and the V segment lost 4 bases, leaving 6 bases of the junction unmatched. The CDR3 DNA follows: TGCGCCAGCAGCACATCCGGGACAGGGACAGATACGCAGTATTTT. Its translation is CASSTSGTGTDTQYF.

CDR3 residues: CASSLTATTNEKLFF. For the CDR3, the DNA is TGTGCCAGCAGTTTGACAGCCACAACTAATGAAAAACTGTTTTTT. The chain couples TRBV27 to TRBJ1-4; a weak D match, TRBD1 (5 bases). CDR1 is MNHEY and CDR2 is SMNVEV in the germline V gene (reference sequence). Trimming left V 3 bases short and J 0 bases short, with 8 bases between. CDR3 length: 15 amino acids.